This TCR beta chain was found in a study of patients and donors after allogeneic stem cell transplantation. This clonotype has only a few counts. The V end lost 3 bases, the J end lost 3 bases, and 10 bases lay between the germline ends. CDR3 size: 13 residues. The germline gives CDR1 SGHRS, CDR2 YFSETQ. In TCRdb, the RT-PCR reads were re-called with MiXCR into one record per CDR3 protein. There are roughly 200,000 distinct CDR3 sequences in the sample; around two fifths occur only once, and around 10% lies in the top ten. This TCR derives from a human donor who was either an allogeneic HSCT recipient or a stem cell or donor lymphocyte infusion donor (not recorded which). It is not recorded whose cells these are; they may come from a transplant donor. Material for sequencing was blood, either unsorted or a sorted T cell fraction (not recorded which). The rearrangement uses TRBV5-1 and TRBJ2-7; D gene uncertain. The DNA for the CDR3 is TGCGCCAGCAGCTATACAGAGTACTACGAGCAGTACTTC. This translates into CASSYTEYYEQYF.